This T cell receptor (beta chain) derives from a study of technical replicates of blood from a handful of donors. V was clipped by 3 bases and J by 4 bases; unmatched bases: 2. Germline lookup yields CDR1 KGHSH and CDR2 LQKENI. This CDR3 has 15 amino acids. Assay: immunoSEQ multiplex PCR; the TCRdb copy retains only in-frame clones and omits some. Seen here are 70,000 or so clones, approximately 88% observed once, and the top ten hold 3.5% to 5%. The receptor comes from a human donor in good health. Some clones in this sample may be carry-over from other donors' samples. The rearrangement joins TRBV18 to TRBJ2-3; 12 bases are a match to TRBD2. Input material: PBMCs. CDR3 sequence reads: CASSPGLAGADTQYF. CDR3 nucleotides: TGTGCCAGCTCACCGGGACTAGCGGGCGCAGATACGCAGTATTTT.